This T cell receptor beta chain was sequenced during a study of neurological immune-mediated disorders. Study findings and constraints: One related-CDR3 cluster, which may be a signature, held the repertoires of 18 of 34 multiple sclerosis patients after phylogenetic grouping. The greatest degree of TCR clonal expansion was observed in HTLV-1-associated myelopathy, with the lowest in multiple sclerosis, below that of healthy controls.

MiXCR was run by TCRdb on the 5' RACE reads, yielding one entry per CDR3 protein. The profile covers roughly 60,000 distinct CDR3 sequences, with about 2.5% appearing a single time and around 3% taken by the ten largest. This clonotype was found many times. Its antigen remains unknown. This CDR3 spans 15 amino acids. Germline V gene data show CDR1 as SGHRS and CDR2 as YFSETQ. The J segment lost 4 bases and the V segment lost 0 bases, leaving 4 bases of the junction unmatched. The chain has TRBV5-1 and TRBJ2-1, with 7 positions matching TRBD2. This TCR was recovered from a man aged 45-65 years with multiple sclerosis. Sequenced: PBMCs. For the CDR3, the DNA is TGCGCCAGCAGCTTGGGCGGGGGAGAATACAATGAGCAGTTCTTC. As protein: CASSLGGGEYNEQFF. The variable domain in full, completed from reference TRBV5-1 and TRBJ2-1, reads KAGVTQTPRYLIKTRGQQVTLSCSPISGHRSVSWYQQTPGQGLQFLFEYFSETQRNKGNFPGRFSGRQFSNSRSEMNVSTLELGDSALYLCASSLGGGEYNEQFFGPGTRLTVL.